The 10 T cell receptor beta chains in this list originate from one sample, sequenced in a study of CDR3 diversity in severe acne. TCRdb independently ran MiXCR on the PCR reads; one entry per CDR3 protein. The profile covers 65,000 to 95,000 distinct CDR3 sequences, with about 54% appearing a single time and approximately 14% taken by the ten largest. Specimen: blood. Receptors originate from a male donor in good health, without acne.

This clonotype has a handful of counts. The chain has TRBV2 and TRBJ1-2, with a weak D call TRBD1 (5 bases). This CDR3 has 11 residues. Germline V CDR1 and CDR2: SNHLY, FYNNEI. Trimming took 10 bases from V and 8 from J, leaving 14 bases between them. DNA of the CDR3: TGTGCCAACAGGAATTATGAGGGCTACACCTTC. Translated, it gives CANRNYEGYTF. The full variable domain, with the rest looked up from reference TRBV2 and TRBJ1-2, is EPEVTQTPSHQVTQMGQEVILRCVPISNHLYFYWYRQILGQKVEFLVSFYNNEISEKSEIFDDQFSVERPDGSNFTLKIRSTKLEDSAMYFCANRNYEGYTFGSGTRLTVV.

This chain connects TRBV7-9 to TRBJ2-7; 8 bases align to TRBD1. This CDR3 has 15 residues. V dropped 1 base and J dropped 3; count of bases not matched to a gene: 5. Germline CDR1 and CDR2: SEHNR and FQNEAQ (reference sequence). CDR3: CASSLVQGGVYEQYF. The CDR3 bases are TGTGCCAGCAGCTTAGTACAGGGGGGAGTCTACGAGCAGTACTTC.

The rearrangement joins TRBV27 to TRBJ2-5, with TRBD1 matching over 9 bases. Germline loops: CDR1 MNHEY, CDR2 SMNVEV (reference sequence). The V and J ends lost 4 bases and 5 bases, in that order; junction bases with no gene match: 5. The CDR3 contains 14 residues. The CDR3 nucleotides read TGTGCCAGCAGTTCGGGACAGGGTAGGGAGACCCAGTACTTC. Translated: CASSSGQGRETQYF.

This clonotype was recorded at least ten times. The rearrangement links TRBV7-9 to TRBJ1-1; 12 nucleotides line up with TRBD1. The V and J ends lost 4 bases and 2 bases, in that order; junction bases with no gene match: 5. Germline CDR1 reads SEHNR; CDR2 reads FQNEAQ (reference sequence). CDR3 size: 16 residues. The CDR3 region is CASSSPGTGGNTEAFF. In DNA form, the CDR3 reads TGTGCCAGCAGCTCCCCGGGGACAGGGGGCAACACTGAAGCTTTCTTT.

There are many counts of this clonotype. V gene TRBV6-5 combines with J gene TRBJ2-5; 7 bases agree with TRBD2. There are 15 residues in the CDR3. The V gene's germline CDR1 is MNHEY and CDR2 SVGAGI. Trimming cost V 5 bases and J 4 bases; bases outside gene matches: 10. The DNA for the CDR3 is TGTGCCAGCAGTCCGCGGGACTCGGGGGGAGAGACCCAGTACTTC. It specifies CASSPRDSGGETQYF.

The rearrangement joins TRBV10-3 to TRBJ1-1; perhaps TRBD1 as D (5 bases). The germline V gene encodes CDR1 ENHRY and CDR2 SYGVKD. The length of the CDR3 is 12 residues. The V gene lost 6 bases and the J gene lost 4 bases, with 9 bases spanning the gap. As DNA, the CDR3 is TGTGCCATCAGCCGGGACTCCACTGAAGCTTTCTTT. Translated, it gives CAISRDSTEAFF.

Only a few counts were recorded for this clonotype. The conserved final phenylalanine or tryptophan is absent from the CDR3, which likely points to a read error. It is unclear where the CDR3 begins or ends on the DNA, so no DNA is shown, and the CDR3 is as TCRdb lists it. The V gene is TRBV6-2 or TRBV6-3, the J gene TRBJ2-2; the table assigns TRBD1, which was not confirmed against the DNA. CDR1 is MNHEY, CDR2 SVGEGT, per germline. Both ends counted, the CDR3 spans 17 residues. The CDR3 here is CASSKGTGNANTGELFV.

The chain combines TRBV20-1 with TRBJ1-2; a possible D gene is TRBD1 (5 bases). Germline CDR1 and CDR2: DFQATT and SNEGSKA (reference sequence). Between the trimmed V and J ends, which lost 3 bases and 6 bases, there was a span of 11 bases. There are 12 residues in the CDR3. The CDR3 DNA reads TGCAGTGCTAGTAGGGGCATGGATGGCTACACCTTC. This codes for CSASRGMDGYTF.

The chain joins TRBV7-9 to TRBJ1-1; D is uncertain. Germline CDR1 reads SEHNR; CDR2 reads FQNEAQ (reference sequence). The CDR3 spans 12 residues. V was shortened by 5 bases and J by 4 bases, with 8 bases between the two germline ends. CDR3 sequence (DNA): TGTGCCAGCAGCGTAGACATCACTGAAGCTTTCTTT. The encoded protein is CASSVDITEAFF.

The chain uses TRBV3-1 and TRBJ2-2; 10 bases map to TRBD1. The CDR3 loop spans 16 amino acids. Germline CDR1 reads LGHDT; CDR2 reads YNNKEL (reference sequence). Trimming cost V 3 bases and J 7 bases; bases outside gene matches: 8. The CDR3 DNA reads TGTGCCAGCAGCCATGGGACAGGGGAGGGTCACGGGGAGCTGTTTTTT. Its translation: CASSHGTGEGHGELFF.